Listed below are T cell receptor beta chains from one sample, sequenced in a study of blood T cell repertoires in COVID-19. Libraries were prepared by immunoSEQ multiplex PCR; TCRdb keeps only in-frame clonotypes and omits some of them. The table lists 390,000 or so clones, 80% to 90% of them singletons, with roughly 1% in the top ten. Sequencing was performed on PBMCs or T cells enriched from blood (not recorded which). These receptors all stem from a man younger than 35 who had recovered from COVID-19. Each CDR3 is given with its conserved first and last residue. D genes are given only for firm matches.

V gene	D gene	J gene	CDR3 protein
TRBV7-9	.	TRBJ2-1	CASSYRLAYNEQFF
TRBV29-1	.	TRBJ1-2	CSVVWGVGYTF
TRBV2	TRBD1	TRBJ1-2	CASSLRTGRNGYTF
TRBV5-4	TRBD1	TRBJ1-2	CASTRDRGNYGYTF
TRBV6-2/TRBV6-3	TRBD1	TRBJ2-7	CASSYGTGDPYEQYF
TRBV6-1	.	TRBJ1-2	CASSEVLGTPHRPNYGYTF
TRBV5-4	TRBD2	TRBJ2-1	CASSTSGGSTYNEQFF
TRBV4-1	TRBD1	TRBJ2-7	CASSQFQGAGYEQYF
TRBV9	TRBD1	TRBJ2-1	CASSPNWGQGNLGSYNEQFF
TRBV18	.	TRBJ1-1	CASSPRQEDTEAFF
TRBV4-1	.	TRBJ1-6	CASSPFGQGSSPLHF
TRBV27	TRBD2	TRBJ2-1	CASSFLTLAVGVYNEQFF
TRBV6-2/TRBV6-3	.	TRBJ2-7	CASSPSEGGAYEQYF
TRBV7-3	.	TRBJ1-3	CASSFSPGPGNTIYF
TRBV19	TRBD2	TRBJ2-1	CASSIAVAGDTYNEQFF
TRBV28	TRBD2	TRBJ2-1	CASSPGTSGMEQFF
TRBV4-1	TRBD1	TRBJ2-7	CASSPTGTGYEQYF
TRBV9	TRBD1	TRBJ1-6	CASSSSPRGQVGSPLHF
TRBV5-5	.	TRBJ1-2	CASSLMSSYGYTF
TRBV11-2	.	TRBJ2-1	CASSLDPSPYNEQFF
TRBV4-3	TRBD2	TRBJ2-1	CASSQVSTGGVSYNEQFF
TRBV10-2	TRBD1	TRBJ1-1	CASNSGGGTEAFF
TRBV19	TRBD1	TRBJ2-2	CASSPELDRITGELFF
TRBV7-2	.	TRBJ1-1	CASSLDPPYEAFF
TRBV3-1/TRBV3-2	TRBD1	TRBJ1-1	CASSPRTGGITEAFF
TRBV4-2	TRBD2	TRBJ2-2	CASSQESGGNTGELFF
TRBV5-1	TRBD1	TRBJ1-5	CASSSTGSANQPQHF
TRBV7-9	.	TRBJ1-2	CASSPAGTQSLGGYTF
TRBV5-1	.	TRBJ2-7	CASGGTVPYEQYF
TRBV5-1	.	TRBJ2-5	CASSKTSNQETQYF
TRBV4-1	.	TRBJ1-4	CASSQGWGGEKLFF
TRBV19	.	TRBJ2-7	CASSIISSPYEQYF
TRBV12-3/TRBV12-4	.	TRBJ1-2	CASTYDKNYGYTF
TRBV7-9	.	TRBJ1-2	CASSLSPRGGSYGYTF
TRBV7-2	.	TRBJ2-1	CASSLSHEQFF
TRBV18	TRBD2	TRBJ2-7	CASSPAGGLGEQYF
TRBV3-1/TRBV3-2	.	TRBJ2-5	CASSSTMGQETQYF
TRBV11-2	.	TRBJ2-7	CASSNAGRPYEQYF
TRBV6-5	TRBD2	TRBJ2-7	CASSFLLAANSYEQYF
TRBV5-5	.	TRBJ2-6	CASSLVETGANVLTF
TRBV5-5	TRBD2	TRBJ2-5	CASSPRPGLAGSLETQYF
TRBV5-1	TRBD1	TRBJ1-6	CASSPGTENSPLHF
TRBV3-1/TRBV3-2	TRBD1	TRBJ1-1	CASSQAGGTEAFF
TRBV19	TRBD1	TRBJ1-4	CASTYPGQREKLFF
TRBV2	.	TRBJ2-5	CASRREWETQYF
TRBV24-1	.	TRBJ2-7	CATSDMTGDPYEQYF
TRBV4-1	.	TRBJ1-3	CASSQDGGAGGNTIYF